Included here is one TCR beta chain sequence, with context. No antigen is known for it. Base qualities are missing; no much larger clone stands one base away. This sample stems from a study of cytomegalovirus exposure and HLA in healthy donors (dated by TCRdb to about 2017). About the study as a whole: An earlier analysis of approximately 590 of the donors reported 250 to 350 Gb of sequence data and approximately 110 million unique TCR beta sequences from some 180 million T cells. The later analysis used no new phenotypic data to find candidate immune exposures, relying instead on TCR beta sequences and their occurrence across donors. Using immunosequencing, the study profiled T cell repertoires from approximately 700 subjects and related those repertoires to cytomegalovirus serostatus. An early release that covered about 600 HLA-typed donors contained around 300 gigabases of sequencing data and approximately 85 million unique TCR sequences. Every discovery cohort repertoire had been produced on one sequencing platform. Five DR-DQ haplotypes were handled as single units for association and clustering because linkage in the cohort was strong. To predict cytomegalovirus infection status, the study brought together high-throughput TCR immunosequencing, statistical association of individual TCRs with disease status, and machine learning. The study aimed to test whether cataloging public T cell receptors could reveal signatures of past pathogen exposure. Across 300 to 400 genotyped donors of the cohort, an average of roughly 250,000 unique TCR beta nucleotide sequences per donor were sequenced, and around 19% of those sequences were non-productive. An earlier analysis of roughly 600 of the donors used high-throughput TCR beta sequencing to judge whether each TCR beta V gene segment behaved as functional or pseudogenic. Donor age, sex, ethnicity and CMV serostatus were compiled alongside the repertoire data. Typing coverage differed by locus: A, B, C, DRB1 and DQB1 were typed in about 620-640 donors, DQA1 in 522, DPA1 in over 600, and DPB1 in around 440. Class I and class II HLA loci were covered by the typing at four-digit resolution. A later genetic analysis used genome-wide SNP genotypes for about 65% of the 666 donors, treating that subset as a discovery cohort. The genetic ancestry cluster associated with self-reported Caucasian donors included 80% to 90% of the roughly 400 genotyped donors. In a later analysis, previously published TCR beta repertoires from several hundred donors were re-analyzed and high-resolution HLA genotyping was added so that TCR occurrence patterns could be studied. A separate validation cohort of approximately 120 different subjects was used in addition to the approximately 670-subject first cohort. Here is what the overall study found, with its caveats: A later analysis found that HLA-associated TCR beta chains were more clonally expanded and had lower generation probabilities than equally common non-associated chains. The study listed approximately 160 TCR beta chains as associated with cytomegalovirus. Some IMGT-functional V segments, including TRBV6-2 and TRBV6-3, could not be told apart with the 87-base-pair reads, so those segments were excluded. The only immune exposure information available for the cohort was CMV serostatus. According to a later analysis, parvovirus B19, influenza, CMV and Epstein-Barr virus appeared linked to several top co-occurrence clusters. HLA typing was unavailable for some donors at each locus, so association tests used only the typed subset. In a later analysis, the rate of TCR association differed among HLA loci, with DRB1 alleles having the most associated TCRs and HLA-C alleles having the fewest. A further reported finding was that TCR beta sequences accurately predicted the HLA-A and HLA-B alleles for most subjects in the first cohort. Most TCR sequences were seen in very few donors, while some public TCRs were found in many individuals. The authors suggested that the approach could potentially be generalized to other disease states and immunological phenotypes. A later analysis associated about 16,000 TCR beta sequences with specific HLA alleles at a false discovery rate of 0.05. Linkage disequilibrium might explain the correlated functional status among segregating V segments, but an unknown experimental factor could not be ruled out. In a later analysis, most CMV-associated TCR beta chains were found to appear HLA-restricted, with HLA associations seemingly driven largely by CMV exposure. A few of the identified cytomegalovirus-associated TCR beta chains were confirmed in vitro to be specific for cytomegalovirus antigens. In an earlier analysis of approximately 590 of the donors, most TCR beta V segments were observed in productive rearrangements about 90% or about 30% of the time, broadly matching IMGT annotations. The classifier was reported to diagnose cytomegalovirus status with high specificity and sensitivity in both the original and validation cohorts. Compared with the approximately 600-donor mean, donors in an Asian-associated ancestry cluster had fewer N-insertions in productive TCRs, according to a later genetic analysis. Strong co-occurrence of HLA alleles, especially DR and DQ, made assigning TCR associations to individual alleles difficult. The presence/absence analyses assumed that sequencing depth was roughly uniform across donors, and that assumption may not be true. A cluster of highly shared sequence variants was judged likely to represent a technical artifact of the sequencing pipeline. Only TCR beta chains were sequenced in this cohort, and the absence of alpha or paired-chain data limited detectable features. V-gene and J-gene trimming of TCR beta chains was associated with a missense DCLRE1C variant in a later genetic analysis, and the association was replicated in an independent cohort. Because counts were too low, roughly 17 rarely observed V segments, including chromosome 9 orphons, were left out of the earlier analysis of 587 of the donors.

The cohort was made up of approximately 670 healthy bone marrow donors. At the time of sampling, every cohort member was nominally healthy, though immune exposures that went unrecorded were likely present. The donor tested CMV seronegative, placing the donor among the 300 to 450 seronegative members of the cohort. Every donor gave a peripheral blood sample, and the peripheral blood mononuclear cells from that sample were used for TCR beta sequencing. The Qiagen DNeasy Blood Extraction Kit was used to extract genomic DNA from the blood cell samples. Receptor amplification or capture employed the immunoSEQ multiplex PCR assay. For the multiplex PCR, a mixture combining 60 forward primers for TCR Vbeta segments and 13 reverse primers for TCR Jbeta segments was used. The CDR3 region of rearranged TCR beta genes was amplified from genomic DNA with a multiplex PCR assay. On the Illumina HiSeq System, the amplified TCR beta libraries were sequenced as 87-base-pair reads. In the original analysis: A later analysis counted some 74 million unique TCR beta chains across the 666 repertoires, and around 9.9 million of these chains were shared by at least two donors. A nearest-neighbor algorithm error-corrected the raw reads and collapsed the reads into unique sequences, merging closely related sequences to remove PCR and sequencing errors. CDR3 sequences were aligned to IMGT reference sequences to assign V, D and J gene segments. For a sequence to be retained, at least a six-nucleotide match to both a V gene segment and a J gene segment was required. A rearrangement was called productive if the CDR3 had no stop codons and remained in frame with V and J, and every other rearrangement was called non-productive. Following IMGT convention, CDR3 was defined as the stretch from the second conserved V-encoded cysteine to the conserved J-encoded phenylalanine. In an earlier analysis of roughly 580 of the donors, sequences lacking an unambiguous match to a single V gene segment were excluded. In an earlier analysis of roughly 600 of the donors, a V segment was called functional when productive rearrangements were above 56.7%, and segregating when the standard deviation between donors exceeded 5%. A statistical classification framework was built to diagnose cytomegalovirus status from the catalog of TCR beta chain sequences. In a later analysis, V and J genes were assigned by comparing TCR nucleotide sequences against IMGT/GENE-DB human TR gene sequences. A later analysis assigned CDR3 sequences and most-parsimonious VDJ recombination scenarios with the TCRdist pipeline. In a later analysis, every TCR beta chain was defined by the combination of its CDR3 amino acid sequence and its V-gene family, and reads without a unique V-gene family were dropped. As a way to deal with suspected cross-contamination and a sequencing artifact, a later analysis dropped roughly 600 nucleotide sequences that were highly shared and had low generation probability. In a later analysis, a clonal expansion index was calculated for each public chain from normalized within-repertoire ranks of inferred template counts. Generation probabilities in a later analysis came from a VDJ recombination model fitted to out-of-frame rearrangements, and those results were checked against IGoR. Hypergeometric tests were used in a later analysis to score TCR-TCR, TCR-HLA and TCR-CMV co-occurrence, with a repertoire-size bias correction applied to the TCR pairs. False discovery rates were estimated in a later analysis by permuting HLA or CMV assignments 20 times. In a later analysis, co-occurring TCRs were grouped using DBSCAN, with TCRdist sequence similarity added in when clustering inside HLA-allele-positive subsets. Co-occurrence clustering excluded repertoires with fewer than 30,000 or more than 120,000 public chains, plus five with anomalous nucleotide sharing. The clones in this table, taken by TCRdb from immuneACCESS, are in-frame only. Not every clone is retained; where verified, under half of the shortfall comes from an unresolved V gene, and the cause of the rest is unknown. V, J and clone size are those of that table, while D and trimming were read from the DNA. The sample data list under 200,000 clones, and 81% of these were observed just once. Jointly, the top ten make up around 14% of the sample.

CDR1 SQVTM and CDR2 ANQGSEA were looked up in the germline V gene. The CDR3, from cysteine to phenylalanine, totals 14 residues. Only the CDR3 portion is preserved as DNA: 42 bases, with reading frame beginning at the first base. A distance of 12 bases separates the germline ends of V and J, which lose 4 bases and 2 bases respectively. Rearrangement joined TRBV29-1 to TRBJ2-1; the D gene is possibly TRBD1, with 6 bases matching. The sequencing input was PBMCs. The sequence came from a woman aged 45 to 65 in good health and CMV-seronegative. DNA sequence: TGCAGCGTTGTAGGGGACAACCCCTACAATGAGCAGTTCTTC. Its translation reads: CSVVGDNPYNEQFF.